Below, 8 T cell receptor beta chains from the same sample are listed, as sequenced in a study of response to subunit inactivated influenza vaccine. MiXCR, run by TCRdb on the RT-PCR reads, gives a single entry per CDR3 protein. The repertoire holds more than 450,000 distinct CDR3 sequences, with 12% as singletons. Sequenced here: PBMCs from blood, sampled on the day of vaccination. These receptors were obtained from a man over 45 who received an inactivated influenza vaccine.

The chain uses TRBV5-6 and TRBJ2-3; D is possibly TRBD1 (6 bases). Germline V gene data show CDR1 as SGHDT and CDR2 as YYEEEE. Deletions cut 4 bases from V and 9 bases from J, with 9 bases between. This CDR3 spans 11 amino acids. In DNA, the CDR3 is TGTGCCAGCAGCCCACAGGGAACGCAGTATTTT. Its protein is CASSPQGTQYF.

This clonotype was counted only a few times. The gene calls are TRBV21-1 and TRBJ2-1; the table gives TRBD1 as D, unverified against the DNA. TRBV21-1 is a pseudogene. The CDR3 spans 18 residues. CDR3 protein: CASSKGPLKAASYNEQFF. CDR3 coding DNA: TGTGCCAGCAGCAAAGGCCCCCTAAAAGCGGCCTCCTACAATGAGCAGTTCTTC.

The sample holds many counts of this clonotype. The genes are TRBV28 and TRBJ2-1, with a tentative D call TRBD1 (5 bases). There are 16 residues in the CDR3. CDR1 MDHEN and CDR2 SYDVKM come from the germline V gene. Trimming shortened V by 3 bases and J by 4 bases, and 16 bases separated the two germline ends. This CDR3 reads CASSFTPLKGYNEQFF. For the CDR3, the DNA is TGTGCCAGCAGTTTTACCCCTTTGAAGGGGTACAATGAGCAGTTCTTC.

The chain uses TRBV27 and TRBJ2-1, with TRBD2 matching 14 bases. The germline CDR1 and CDR2 sequences are MNHEY and SMNVEV (reference sequence). There are 20 residues in the CDR3. V was pared by 10 bases and J by 6 bases, with 23 bases of the junction left unmatched. The CDR3: CATRRVPGGLAGVGPNEQFF. In DNA, the CDR3 is TGTGCCACCAGAAGGGTCCCCGGGGGACTAGCGGGAGTGGGACCCAATGAGCAGTTCTTC.

The table lists this clonotype with a few counts. The CDR3 spells CASSFPGVETQYF. The CDR3 DNA reads TGTGCCAGCAGCTTCCCGGGGGTAGAGACCCAGTACTTC. V gene TRBV28 combines with J gene TRBJ2-5; TRBD2 might be the D (6 bases). V lost 6 bases and J lost 4, with 12 bases in between. In germline, CDR1 is MDHEN, CDR2 SYDVKM. The CDR3 extends over 13 amino acids.

The rearrangement links TRBV2 to TRBJ2-5; D is possibly TRBD2 (6 bases). The CDR3 totals 19 residues. Trimming shortened V by 11 bases and J by 2 bases, and 33 bases separated the two germline ends. Germline CDR1 and CDR2: SNHLY and FYNNEI. In DNA, the CDR3 is TGTGCCCTCAGTCCTTCCCACATGTTGGGTAGCGGAGGACAAGAGACCCAGTACTTC. Amino acid sequence: CALSPSHMLGSGGQETQYF.

V is TRBV15 and J is TRBJ2-7; unclear D gene. This CDR3 has 15 amino acids. In germline, CDR1 is LNHNV, CDR2 YYDKDF (reference sequence). With 0 bases removed from V and 5 bases from J, the gap between germline ends came to 14 bases. CDR3 sequence: CATSRETFPSHEQYF. CDR3 DNA: TGTGCCACCAGCAGAGAGACCTTCCCAAGTCACGAGCAGTACTTC. The full variable domain, with the rest looked up from reference TRBV15 and TRBJ2-7, is DAMVIQNPRYQVTQFGKPVTLSCSQTLNHNVMYWYQQKSSQAPKLLFHYYDKDFNNEADTPDNFQSRRPNTSFCFLDIRSPGLGDTAMYLCATSRETFPSHEQYFGPGTRLTVT.

This clonotype occurred many times. This chain connects TRBV4-3 to TRBJ1-1; no definite D call. Germline CDR1 reads LGHNA; CDR2 reads YSLEER. This CDR3 region has 18 residues. The germline V and J ends were trimmed by 0 bases and 2 bases, with 19 bases remaining between them. The CDR3 protein is CASSQDSIPQHKNTEAFF. The CDR3 DNA follows: TGCGCCAGCAGCCAAGATTCGATCCCACAACACAAAAACACTGAAGCTTTCTTT.